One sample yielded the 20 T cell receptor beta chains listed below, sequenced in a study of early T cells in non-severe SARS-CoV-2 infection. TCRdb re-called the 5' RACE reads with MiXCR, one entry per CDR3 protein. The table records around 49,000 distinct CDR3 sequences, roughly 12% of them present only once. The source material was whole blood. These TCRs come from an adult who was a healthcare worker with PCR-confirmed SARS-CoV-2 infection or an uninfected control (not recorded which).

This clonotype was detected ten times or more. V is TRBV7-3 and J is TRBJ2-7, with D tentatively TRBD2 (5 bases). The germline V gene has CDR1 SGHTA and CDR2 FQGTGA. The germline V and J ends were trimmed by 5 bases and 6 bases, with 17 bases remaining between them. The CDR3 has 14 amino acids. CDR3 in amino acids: CASSPHMSGGEQYF. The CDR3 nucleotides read TGTGCCAGCAGCCCACACATGAGCGGAGGCGAGCAGTACTTC.

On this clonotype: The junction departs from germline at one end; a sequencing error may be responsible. CDR3: CANSLETGGTQYF. The CDR3 coding sequence is TGTGCCAACAGCTTGGAGACAGGGGGGACGCAGTATTTT. The chain employs TRBV5-4 and TRBJ2-3, with 9 bases lining up with TRBD1. Germline loops: CDR1 SGHNT, CDR2 YYREEE (reference sequence). The CDR3 contains 13 residues.

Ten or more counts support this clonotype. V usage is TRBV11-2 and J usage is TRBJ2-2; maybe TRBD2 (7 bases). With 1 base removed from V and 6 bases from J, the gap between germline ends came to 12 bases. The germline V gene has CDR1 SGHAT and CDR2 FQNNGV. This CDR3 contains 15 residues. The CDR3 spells CASSLVRGQAGELFF. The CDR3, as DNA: TGTGCCAGCAGCTTAGTGCGGGGGCAGGCCGGGGAGCTGTTTTTT.

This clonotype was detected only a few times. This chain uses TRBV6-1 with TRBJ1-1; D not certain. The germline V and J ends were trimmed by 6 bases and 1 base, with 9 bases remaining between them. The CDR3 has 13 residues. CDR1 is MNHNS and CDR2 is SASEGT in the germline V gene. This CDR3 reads CASRASSNTEAFF. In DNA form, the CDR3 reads TGTGCCAGCAGAGCGTCATCGAACACTGAAGCTTTCTTT.

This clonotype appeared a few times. This chain's CDR3 is CASSNGLYEQYF. The CDR3 nucleotides read TGTGCCAGCAGTAACGGACTATACGAGCAGTACTTC. J is TRBJ2-7 and V is TRBV6-6; perhaps TRBD2 as D (6 bases). Germline values: CDR1 MNHNY, CDR2 SVGAGI (reference sequence). Trimming took off 5 bases at V and 4 bases at J, with 9 bases between the two ends. The CDR3 sequence is 12 residues long.

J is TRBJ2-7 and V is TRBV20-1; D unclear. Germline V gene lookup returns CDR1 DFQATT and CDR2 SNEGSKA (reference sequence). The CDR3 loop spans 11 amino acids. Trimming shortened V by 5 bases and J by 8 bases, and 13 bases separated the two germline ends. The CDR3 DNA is TGCAGTGCTCCCCGGACGGGCCAGCAGTACTTC. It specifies CSAPRTGQQYF.

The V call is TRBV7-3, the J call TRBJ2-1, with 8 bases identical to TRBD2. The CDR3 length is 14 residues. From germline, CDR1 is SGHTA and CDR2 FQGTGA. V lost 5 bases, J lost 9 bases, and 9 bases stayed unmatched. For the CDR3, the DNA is TGTGCCAGCAGCCCTGCGGGGGGTCATGGTGAGCAGTTCTTC. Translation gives CASSPAGGHGEQFF.

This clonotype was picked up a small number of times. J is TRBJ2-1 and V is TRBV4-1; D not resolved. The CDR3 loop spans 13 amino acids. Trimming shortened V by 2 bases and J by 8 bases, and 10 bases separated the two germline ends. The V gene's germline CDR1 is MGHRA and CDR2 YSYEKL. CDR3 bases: TGCGCCAGCAGCCAACTAGGTCGACATGAGCAGTTCTTC. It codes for CASSQLGRHEQFF.

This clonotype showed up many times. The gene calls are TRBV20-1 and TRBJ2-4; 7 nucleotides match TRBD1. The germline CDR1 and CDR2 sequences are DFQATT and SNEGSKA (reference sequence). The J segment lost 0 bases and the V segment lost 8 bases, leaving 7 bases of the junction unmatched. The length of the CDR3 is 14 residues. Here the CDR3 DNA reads TGCAGTATGGGACAGTCGCTAGCCAAAAACATTCAGTACTTC. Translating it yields CSMGQSLAKNIQYF.

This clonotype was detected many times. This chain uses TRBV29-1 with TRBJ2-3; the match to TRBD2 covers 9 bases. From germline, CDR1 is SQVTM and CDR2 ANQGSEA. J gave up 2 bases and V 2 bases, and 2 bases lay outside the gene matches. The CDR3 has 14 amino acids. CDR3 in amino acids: CSVETSGHTDTQYF. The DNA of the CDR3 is TGCAGCGTTGAAACTAGCGGGCACACAGATACGCAGTATTTT.

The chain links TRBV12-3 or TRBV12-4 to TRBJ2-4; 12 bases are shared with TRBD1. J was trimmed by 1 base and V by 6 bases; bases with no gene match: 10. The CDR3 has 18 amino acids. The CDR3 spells CASSPGTGGIEAKNIQYF. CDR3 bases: TGTGCCAGCAGCCCCGGGACAGGGGGCATTGAGGCCAAAAACATTCAGTACTTC.

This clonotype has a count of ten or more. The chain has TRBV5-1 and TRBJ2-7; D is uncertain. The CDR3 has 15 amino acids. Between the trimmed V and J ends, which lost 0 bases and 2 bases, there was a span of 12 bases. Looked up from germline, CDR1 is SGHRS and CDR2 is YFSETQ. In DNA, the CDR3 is TGCGCCAGCAGCTTGGGCCCCGACCTAACCTACGAGCAGTACTTC. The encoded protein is CASSLGPDLTYEQYF.

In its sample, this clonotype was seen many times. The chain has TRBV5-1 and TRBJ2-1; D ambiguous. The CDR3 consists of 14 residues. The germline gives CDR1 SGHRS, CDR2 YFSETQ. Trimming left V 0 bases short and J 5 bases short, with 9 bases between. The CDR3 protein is CASSLVPPDNEQFF. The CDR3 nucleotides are TGCGCCAGCAGCTTGGTCCCGCCAGACAATGAGCAGTTCTTC.

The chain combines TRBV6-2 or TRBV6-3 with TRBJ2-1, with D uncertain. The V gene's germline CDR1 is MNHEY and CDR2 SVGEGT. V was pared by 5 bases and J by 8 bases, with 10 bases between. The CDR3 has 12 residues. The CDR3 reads CASSPIHYEQFF. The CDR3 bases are TGTGCCAGCAGTCCCATCCACTATGAGCAGTTCTTC.

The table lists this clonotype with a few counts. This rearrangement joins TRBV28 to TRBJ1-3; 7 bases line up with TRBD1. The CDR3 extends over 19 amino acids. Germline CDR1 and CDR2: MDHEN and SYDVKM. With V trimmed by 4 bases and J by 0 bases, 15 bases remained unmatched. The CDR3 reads CASSSFPGQPFFSGNTIYF. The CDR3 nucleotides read TGTGCCAGCAGTTCGTTCCCGGGACAGCCCTTTTTCTCTGGAAACACCATATATTTT. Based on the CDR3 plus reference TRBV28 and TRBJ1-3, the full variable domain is DVKVTQSSRYLVKRTGEKVFLECVQDMDHENMFWYRQDPGLGLRLIYFSYDVKMKEKGDIPEGYSVSREKKERFSLILESASTNQTSMYLCASSSFPGQPFFSGNTIYFGEGSWLTVV.

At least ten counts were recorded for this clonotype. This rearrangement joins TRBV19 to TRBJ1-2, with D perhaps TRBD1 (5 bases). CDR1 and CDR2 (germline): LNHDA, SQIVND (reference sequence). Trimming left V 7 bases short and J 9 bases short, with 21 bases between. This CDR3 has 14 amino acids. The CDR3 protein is CASNESGTVKRYTF. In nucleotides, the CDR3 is TGTGCCAGTAACGAATCCGGGACGGTAAAACGCTACACCTTC.

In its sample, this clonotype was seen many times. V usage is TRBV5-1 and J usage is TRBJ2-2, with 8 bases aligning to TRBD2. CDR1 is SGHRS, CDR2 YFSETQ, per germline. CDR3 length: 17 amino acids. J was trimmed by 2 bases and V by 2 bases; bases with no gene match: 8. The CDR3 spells CASSFLGRGENTGELFF. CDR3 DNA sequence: TGCGCCAGCAGCTTTCTCGGGAGGGGTGAAAACACCGGGGAGCTGTTTTTT.

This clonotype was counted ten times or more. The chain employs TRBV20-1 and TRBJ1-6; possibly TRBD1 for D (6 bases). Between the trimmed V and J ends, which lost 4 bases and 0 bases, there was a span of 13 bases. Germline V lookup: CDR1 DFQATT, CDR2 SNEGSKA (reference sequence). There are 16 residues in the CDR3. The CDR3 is CSAKGQTSSYNSPLHF. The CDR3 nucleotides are TGCAGTGCTAAAGGACAGACGAGCTCCTATAATTCACCCCTCCACTTT.

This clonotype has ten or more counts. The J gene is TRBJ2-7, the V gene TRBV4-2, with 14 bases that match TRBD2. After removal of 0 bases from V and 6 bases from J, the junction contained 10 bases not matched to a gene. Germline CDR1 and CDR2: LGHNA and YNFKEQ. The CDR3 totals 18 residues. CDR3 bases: TGTGCCAGCAGCCAAGATCCGACTAGCGGGAGGGCCGAGGGCGAGCAGTACTTC. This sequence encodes CASSQDPTSGRAEGEQYF.

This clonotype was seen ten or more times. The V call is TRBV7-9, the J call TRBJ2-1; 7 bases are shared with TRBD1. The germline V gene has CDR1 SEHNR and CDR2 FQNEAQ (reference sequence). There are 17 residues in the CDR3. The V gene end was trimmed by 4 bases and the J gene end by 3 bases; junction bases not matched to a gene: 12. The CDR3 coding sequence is TGTGCCAGCAGCTCGACCCGACAGGGAGCCCTCTACAATGAGCAGTTCTTC. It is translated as CASSSTRQGALYNEQFF.